Below, 9 T cell receptor beta chains from the same sample are listed, as sequenced in a study of cytomegalovirus exposure and HLA in healthy donors. PCR employed 60 Vbeta and 13 Jbeta primers. Sequencing was performed with immunoSEQ multiplex PCR; in TCRdb, only in-frame clones are kept and a portion is missing. The repertoire holds about 35,000 clones, 80% seen once, with 5.5% to 7% in the top ten. What was sequenced was PBMCs. These TCRs come from a male donor in good health and CMV-seronegative.

This clone was found a few times. In DNA form, the CDR3 reads TGTGCCAGCAGAACACAGGGACTGAACACTGAAGCTTTCTTT. It specifies CASRTQGLNTEAFF. The chain has TRBV6-1 and TRBJ1-1, with TRBD1 as a possible D gene (6 bases). Per germline, CDR1 MNHNS and CDR2 SASEGT. The CDR3 is made up of 14 amino acids. Trimming shortened V by 6 bases and J by 0 bases, and 11 bases separated the two germline ends.

This clone was observed a few times. The chain employs TRBV13 and TRBJ2-1, with 9 bases aligning to TRBD2. J was trimmed by 1 base and V by 5 bases; bases with no gene match: 6. The germline V gene has CDR1 PRHDT and CDR2 FYEKMQ (reference sequence). The CDR3 is made up of 16 amino acids. Here the CDR3 reads CASSVSGSWSYNEQFF. CDR3 nucleotides: TGTGCCAGCAGCGTTAGCGGGAGTTGGTCCTACAATGAGCAGTTCTTC.

The genes are TRBV5-6 and TRBJ1-2; D remains unclear. The CDR3 has 12 amino acids. Germline V gene data show CDR1 as SGHDT and CDR2 as YYEEEE. V lost 0 bases and J 4 bases, leaving 4 bases between the germline ends. The CDR3 nucleotides read TGTGCCAGCAGCTTGGGCGGCTATGGCTACACCTTC. Its translation: CASSLGGYGYTF.

The chain uses TRBV5-1 and TRBJ2-3; 11 bases line up with TRBD2. V lost 0 bases to trimming and J lost 2 bases; unmatched junction nucleotides: 5. Germline CDR1 SGHRS, CDR2 YFSETQ. The length of the CDR3 is 17 residues. The CDR3: CASSLAVTSGNTDTQYF. DNA for the CDR3: TGCGCCAGCAGCTTGGCGGTGACTAGCGGGAACACAGATACGCAGTATTTT.

V usage is TRBV6-4 and J usage is TRBJ2-1, with TRBD2 identical over 9 bases. Germline CDR1 is MRHNA and CDR2 is SNTAGT. The CDR3 totals 15 residues. With 6 bases clipped from V and 4 bases from J, the junction kept 7 bases outside the gene matches. The CDR3 loop reads CASSPTSGTYNEQFF. DNA for the CDR3: TGTGCCAGCAGCCCGACTAGCGGAACGTACAATGAGCAGTTCTTC.

The chain links TRBV6-1 to TRBJ1-2; possibly TRBD1 for D (6 bases). There are 15 residues in the CDR3. Germline V gene sequence: CDR1 MNHNS, CDR2 SASEGT. Trimming shortened V by 6 bases and J by 0 bases, and 14 bases separated the two germline ends. CDR3 coding DNA: TGTGCCAGCAGGGGGGGGCTTTCGCCTAACTATGGCTACACCTTC. It translates to CASRGGLSPNYGYTF.

This sequence joins TRBV7-2 and TRBJ2-7; TRBD1 aligns across 10 bases. This CDR3 spans 15 amino acids. V dropped 1 base and J dropped 3; count of bases not matched to a gene: 3. Germline values: CDR1 SGHTA, CDR2 FQGNSA. CDR3 coding DNA: TGTGCCAGCAGCTTAGAGGGACAGGGGTTCTACGAGCAGTACTTC. It encodes CASSLEGQGFYEQYF.

The V call is TRBV5-6, the J call TRBJ2-3; 7 positions agree with TRBD1. CDR3 size: 17 residues. Germline V gives CDR1 SGHDT, CDR2 YYEEEE. V dropped 4 bases and J dropped 1; count of bases not matched to a gene: 12. The CDR3 DNA sequence: TGTGCCAGCAGCCACCGCCTAGAAACAGGGGGCACAGATACGCAGTATTTT. Translation gives CASSHRLETGGTDTQYF.

The gene calls are TRBV5-1 and TRBJ2-1; D gene ambiguous. Germline V lookup: CDR1 SGHRS, CDR2 YFSETQ. The CDR3 is 15 residues long. V was trimmed by 3 bases and J by 0 bases, leaving 10 bases between them. This chain's CDR3 is CASSYEISSYNEQFF. The CDR3 DNA reads TGCGCCAGCAGCTACGAAATTAGCTCCTACAATGAGCAGTTCTTC.